A selection of T cell receptor beta chains follows, all from one sample in a study of blood T cells in healthy people across ages. Via MiXCR, TCRdb re-called the 5' RACE reads, giving one row per CDR3 protein. The sample contains 1.4 million to 1.5 million distinct CDR3 sequences, roughly 40% of which appear only once. The sequencing sample was made of blood. The receptors were gathered from a woman aged 18-29 years in good health. Both conserved end residues are part of each CDR3. A D gene is named only where the DNA matches it firmly. Size tells how often a clone was seen (once, few, many) or the class of an expanded clone, and some rows leave it out.

len: 16
d_gene: NA
abundance: few
j_gene: TRBJ2-1
v_gene: TRBV6-5
CDR3aa: CASTFTTGEGPNEQFF
CDR3nt: TGTGCCAGCACCTTTACAACTGGAGAGGGACCCAATGAGCAGTTCTTC

len: 13
d_gene: TRBD1
abundance: NA
j_gene: TRBJ2-3
v_gene: TRBV7-9
CDR3aa: CASSIPGQDTQYF
CDR3nt: TGTGCCAGCAGCATCCCGGGACAGGATACGCAGTATTTT

len: 19
d_gene: NA
abundance: few
j_gene: TRBJ1-5
v_gene: TRBV20-1
CDR3aa: CSARDSYQGVWYSNQPQHF
CDR3nt: TGCAGTGCTAGAGATAGTTACCAGGGAGTTTGGTATAGCAATCAGCCCCAGCATTTT

len: 13
d_gene: NA
abundance: few
j_gene: TRBJ1-2
v_gene: TRBV6-1
CDR3aa: CASSARTAAGYTF
CDR3nt: TGTGCCAGCAGTGCTCGGACAGCGGCGGGCTACACCTTC

len: 13
d_gene: TRBD2
abundance: NA
j_gene: TRBJ2-1
v_gene: TRBV20-1
CDR3aa: CSATTSGRFEQFF
CDR3nt: TGCAGTGCTACGACTAGCGGGAGATTCGAGCAGTTCTTC

len: 15
d_gene: TRBD1
abundance: NA
j_gene: TRBJ1-2
v_gene: TRBV11-2
CDR3aa: CASRNTGATNYGYTF
CDR3nt: TGTGCCAGCAGAAATACAGGGGCTACTAACTATGGCTACACCTTC

len: 13
d_gene: NA
abundance: NA
j_gene: TRBJ1-2
v_gene: TRBV10-1
CDR3aa: CASSAQGDYGYTF
CDR3nt: TGCGCCAGCAGTGCTCAGGGTGACTATGGCTACACCTTC

len: 13
d_gene: NA
abundance: few
j_gene: TRBJ2-5
v_gene: TRBV4-1
CDR3aa: CASSLPGDETQYF
CDR3nt: TGCGCCAGCAGCCTCCCAGGGGACGAGACCCAGTACTTC

len: 12
d_gene: NA
abundance: NA
j_gene: TRBJ2-1
v_gene: TRBV12-5
CDR3aa: CASGLISERQFF
CDR3nt: TGTGCTAGTGGTTTGATTTCAGAGCGACAGTTCTTC

len: 14
d_gene: TRBD2
abundance: NA
j_gene: TRBJ2-7
v_gene: TRBV20-1
CDR3aa: CSARDVGLGYEQYF
CDR3nt: TGCAGTGCTAGAGACGTGGGACTAGGCTACGAGCAGTACTTC

len: 15
d_gene: NA
abundance: NA
j_gene: TRBJ2-7
v_gene: TRBV5-6
CDR3aa: CASSLAPTASYEQYF
CDR3nt: TGTGCCAGCAGCTTGGCTCCCACAGCGTCCTACGAGCAGTACTTC

len: 17
d_gene: NA
abundance: NA
j_gene: TRBJ1-1
v_gene: TRBV6-5
CDR3aa: CASSSTDPPWGHTEAFF
CDR3nt: TGTGCCAGCAGTTCCACCGACCCCCCTTGGGGCCACACTGAAGCTTTCTTT

len: 12
d_gene: TRBD2
abundance: few
j_gene: TRBJ2-7
v_gene: TRBV10-3
CDR3aa: CAHGTTAYEQYF
CDR3nt: TGTGCCCACGGGACTACCGCCTACGAGCAGTACTTC

len: 14
d_gene: TRBD1
abundance: few
j_gene: TRBJ2-1
v_gene: TRBV10-3
CDR3aa: CATVGQGVVDEQFF
CDR3nt: TGTGCCACGGTGGGACAGGGGGTTGTAGATGAGCAGTTCTTC

len: 16
d_gene: TRBD2
abundance: NA
j_gene: TRBJ2-7
v_gene: TRBV7-9
CDR3aa: CASSLTSGGFRNEQYF
CDR3nt: TGTGCCAGCAGCCTGACTAGCGGGGGTTTCAGGAACGAGCAGTACTTC

len: 15
d_gene: NA
abundance: few
j_gene: TRBJ2-5
v_gene: TRBV7-2
CDR3aa: CASSLGGGGWNEQYF
CDR3nt: TGTGCCAGCAGCTTAGGTGGGGGGGGCTGGAATGAGCAGTACTTC

len: 16
d_gene: NA
abundance: NA
j_gene: TRBJ2-3
v_gene: TRBV6-2/TRBV6-3
CDR3aa: CASSPGSRSGTDTQYF
CDR3nt: TGTGCCAGCAGTCCCGGCAGCCGTAGTGGCACAGATACGCAGTATTTT

len: 13
d_gene: TRBD1
abundance: NA
j_gene: TRBJ2-7
v_gene: TRBV14
CDR3aa: CASSQGQGARQYF
CDR3nt: TGTGCCAGCAGCCAGGGACAGGGGGCTCGGCAGTACTTC

len: 11
d_gene: NA
abundance: many
j_gene: TRBJ2-5
v_gene: TRBV10-3
CDR3aa: CAISSQETQYF
CDR3nt: TGTGCCATCAGTTCACAGGAGACCCAGTACTTC

len: 13
d_gene: NA
abundance: NA
j_gene: TRBJ1-1
v_gene: TRBV18
CDR3aa: CASAASKGTEAFF
CDR3nt: TGTGCCAGCGCAGCCTCGAAGGGCACTGAAGCTTTCTTT

len: 12
d_gene: NA
abundance: NA
j_gene: TRBJ1-2
v_gene: TRBV20-1
CDR3aa: CVAGLKWYGYTF
CDR3nt: TGCGTTGCAGGTCTGAAGTGGTATGGCTACACCTTC

len: 16
d_gene: NA
abundance: NA
j_gene: TRBJ1-1
v_gene: TRBV11-1
CDR3aa: CASSPRTRGLNTEAFF
CDR3nt: TGTGCCAGCAGCCCTCGGACGCGTGGATTGAACACTGAAGCTTTCTTT

len: 13
d_gene: NA
abundance: few
j_gene: TRBJ1-1
v_gene: TRBV6-6
CDR3aa: CASRLQGNTEAFF
CDR3nt: TGTGCCAGCAGACTACAGGGGAACACTGAAGCTTTCTTT

len: 17
d_gene: TRBD1
abundance: few
j_gene: TRBJ2-3
v_gene: TRBV3-1
CDR3aa: CASSQFSGTGLTDTQYF
CDR3nt: TGTGCCAGCAGCCAATTCTCCGGGACAGGGCTGACAGATACGCAGTATTTT

len: 14
d_gene: TRBD2
abundance: once
j_gene: TRBJ2-7
v_gene: TRBV27
CDR3aa: CASRAQGGNYEQYF
CDR3nt: TGTGCCAGCAGGGCTCAGGGAGGGAACTACGAGCAGTACTTC

len: 14
d_gene: NA
abundance: few
j_gene: TRBJ2-6
v_gene: TRBV6-5
CDR3aa: CATYDVSGANVLTF
CDR3nt: TGTGCCACCTACGATGTCTCTGGGGCCAACGTCCTGACTTTC

len: 18
d_gene: TRBD2
abundance: NA
j_gene: TRBJ2-4
v_gene: TRBV12-3/TRBV12-4
CDR3aa: CASSPSGGSLVAKNIQYF
CDR3nt: TGTGCCAGCAGTCCCTCGGGCGGGAGCCTAGTAGCCAAAAACATTCAGTACTTC

len: 14
d_gene: TRBD2
abundance: NA
j_gene: TRBJ2-1
v_gene: TRBV7-2
CDR3aa: CASSAGLDVNEQFF
CDR3nt: TGTGCCAGCAGCGCGGGACTAGACGTCAATGAGCAGTTCTTC

len: 13
d_gene: NA
abundance: NA
j_gene: TRBJ1-1
v_gene: TRBV7-9
CDR3aa: CASSLNYRSGAFF
CDR3nt: TGTGCCAGCAGCTTAAATTATCGCAGCGGAGCTTTCTTT

len: 14
d_gene: NA
abundance: NA
j_gene: TRBJ2-5
v_gene: TRBV4-1
CDR3aa: CASSQIRLQGTQYF
CDR3nt: TGCGCCAGCAGCCAAATCCGACTCCAAGGGACCCAGTACTTC

len: 12
d_gene: NA
abundance: NA
j_gene: TRBJ2-1
v_gene: TRBV2
CDR3aa: CATTKGPHEQFF
CDR3nt: TGTGCCACCACGAAGGGGCCCCATGAGCAGTTCTTC

len: 11
d_gene: NA
abundance: few
j_gene: TRBJ2-7
v_gene: TRBV2
CDR3aa: CASSERIEQYF
CDR3nt: TGTGCCAGCAGTGAAAGAATCGAGCAGTACTTC

len: 14
d_gene: NA
abundance: NA
j_gene: TRBJ2-1
v_gene: TRBV7-2
CDR3aa: CASSPAAANNEQFF
CDR3nt: TGTGCCAGCAGCCCCGCGGCGGCCAACAATGAGCAGTTCTTC

len: 19
d_gene: NA
abundance: few
j_gene: TRBJ1-4
v_gene: TRBV12-3/TRBV12-4
CDR3aa: CASSTPNIGSTTTNEKLFF
CDR3nt: TGTGCCAGCAGTACTCCCAACATAGGGAGCACCACAACTAATGAAAAACTGTTTTTT

len: 18
d_gene: TRBD2
abundance: NA
j_gene: TRBJ2-3
v_gene: TRBV20-1
CDR3aa: CSASGASGRALNTDTQYF
CDR3nt: TGCAGTGCTAGTGGGGCTAGCGGGAGGGCCTTAAACACAGATACGCAGTATTTT

len: 12
d_gene: NA
abundance: NA
j_gene: TRBJ2-1
v_gene: TRBV29-1
CDR3aa: CNVPWAVNEQFF
CDR3nt: TGCAACGTTCCCTGGGCTGTAAATGAGCAGTTCTTC

len: 14
d_gene: NA
abundance: few
j_gene: TRBJ1-1
v_gene: TRBV6-2/TRBV6-3
CDR3aa: CASSTPTGNTEAFF
CDR3nt: TGTGCCAGCAGTACCCCGACAGGGAACACTGAAGCTTTCTTT

len: 14
d_gene: NA
abundance: few
j_gene: TRBJ2-1
v_gene: TRBV5-6
CDR3aa: CASSSPWSYNEQFF
CDR3nt: TGTGCCAGCAGCTCCCCCTGGTCCTACAATGAGCAGTTCTTC

len: 17
d_gene: TRBD2
abundance: few
j_gene: TRBJ2-1
v_gene: TRBV7-9
CDR3aa: CASSLGRGTSGNDEQFF
CDR3nt: TGTGCCAGCAGCTTAGGTCGGGGGACTAGCGGGAACGATGAGCAGTTCTTC

len: 15
d_gene: NA
abundance: once
j_gene: TRBJ2-3
v_gene: TRBV7-2
CDR3aa: CAGSRRPPGTDTQYF
CDR3nt: TGTGCCGGCAGCAGAAGACCACCCGGCACAGATACGCAGTATTTT

len: 14
d_gene: NA
abundance: NA
j_gene: TRBJ2-3
v_gene: TRBV10-1
CDR3aa: CASSDSTPGNTQYF
CDR3nt: TGCGCCAGCAGTGACAGTACTCCAGGCAATACGCAGTATTTT

len: 14
d_gene: NA
abundance: few
j_gene: TRBJ2-5
v_gene: TRBV12-3/TRBV12-4
CDR3aa: CASSLVGEEETQYF
CDR3nt: TGTGCCAGCAGTTTAGTGGGAGAGGAGGAGACCCAGTACTTC

len: 14
d_gene: TRBD1
abundance: NA
j_gene: TRBJ1-5
v_gene: TRBV4-2
CDR3aa: CASSQADRGQPQHF
CDR3nt: TGTGCCAGCAGCCAAGCCGACAGGGGTCAGCCCCAGCATTTT

len: 18
d_gene: TRBD2
abundance: NA
j_gene: TRBJ2-1
v_gene: TRBV2
CDR3aa: CASTMRLAGEVAGNEQFF
CDR3nt: TGTGCCAGCACCATGAGACTAGCGGGAGAAGTAGCGGGAAATGAGCAGTTCTTC

len: 16
d_gene: NA
abundance: NA
j_gene: TRBJ2-7
v_gene: TRBV10-3
CDR3aa: CAIRGSATEGPYEQYF
CDR3nt: TGTGCCATCAGAGGGAGTGCTACAGAAGGCCCCTACGAGCAGTACTTC

len: 17
d_gene: TRBD2
abundance: few
j_gene: TRBJ2-1
v_gene: TRBV4-1
CDR3aa: CASSQVHGTSGNYEQFF
CDR3nt: TGCGCCAGCAGCCAAGTGCACGGGACTAGCGGGAACTATGAGCAGTTCTTC

len: 15
d_gene: TRBD2
abundance: few
j_gene: TRBJ2-1
v_gene: TRBV20-1
CDR3aa: CSAAQAGLAYNEQFF
CDR3nt: TGCAGTGCGGCCCAAGCGGGACTAGCTTACAATGAGCAGTTCTTC

len: 16
d_gene: TRBD2
abundance: NA
j_gene: TRBJ2-7
v_gene: TRBV12-3/TRBV12-4
CDR3aa: CASSLAQSGRYNEQYF
CDR3nt: TGTGCCAGCAGTTTAGCCCAGAGCGGGAGGTACAATGAGCAGTACTTC

len: 13
d_gene: NA
abundance: NA
j_gene: TRBJ2-4
v_gene: TRBV6-5
CDR3aa: CASSSGVQNIQYF
CDR3nt: TGTGCCAGCAGTTCCGGGGTACAAAACATTCAGTACTTC

len: 13
d_gene: TRBD2
abundance: NA
j_gene: TRBJ2-3
v_gene: TRBV24-1
CDR3aa: CATSSGMTDTQYF
CDR3nt: TGTGCCACCTCTAGCGGGATGACAGATACGCAGTATTTT